This T cell receptor (beta chain) derives from a study of blood T cell repertoires in COVID-19. The data were produced by immunoSEQ multiplex PCR, yet TCRdb's version contains in-frame clones alone and is incomplete. This table holds about 220,000 clones, more than 65% found once. The V gene end was trimmed by 8 bases and the J gene end by 1 base; junction bases not matched to a gene: 10. The CDR3 has 16 residues. The germline CDR1 and CDR2 sequences are LNHDA and SQIVND (reference sequence). The chain links TRBV19 to TRBJ1-2; 10 positions agree with TRBD1. Sequenced input: peripheral blood. The source of this sequence is a woman aged 55-75 years with acute or convalescent COVID-19. The CDR3 DNA follows: TGTGCCAGTTCCATTGGGACAGGGGTCATTAACTATGGCTACACCTTC. This sequence encodes CASSIGTGVINYGYTF.